What follows describes a single T cell receptor beta chain. The sample is drawn from a study of Ad26.COV2.S vaccination and SARS-CoV-2 variants. In the study overall: In the study, Ad26.COV2.S was injected intramuscularly once, or twice 56 days apart.

The CDR3 is made up of 14 amino acids. Germline CDR1 is SGDLS and CDR2 is YYNGEE. Trimming stripped 0 bases from V and 2 bases from J, with 6 bases between. Assay used: immunoSEQ multiplex PCR; TCRdb lists only in-frame clones, some missing. The sample lists fewer than 800,000 clones, about 90% occurring once. The treatment here: around 19 received Ad26.COV2.S at low or high dose, single or two shots; about five received placebo; per-sample allocation not given. All samples were drawn on day 63, counting from the first vaccine or placebo injection. An adult aged 18-55 years in Boston served as the donor.

The chain carries TRBV9 and TRBJ1-5; D uncertain. The sequenced sample was peripheral blood, obtained in a trial of Ad26.COV2.S vaccine versus placebo. The sequence was collected from a person aged 18-60 years who received the Ad26.COV2.S COVID-19 vaccine or a placebo. CDR3 coding DNA: TGTGCCAGCAGCGTAGTTGGGGGCAATCAGCCCCAGCATTTT. It codes for CASSVVGGNQPQHF.